Detailed here is one T cell receptor (beta chain). Its antigen is not known. The definition of stable Graves' hyperthyroidism was no ophthalmopathy progression within 18 months. Diagnosis of hyperthyroidism was new in patients aged 18 to 65, and its duration was under 2 months. This entry comes from a study of T cells in Graves' hyperthyroidism and ophthalmopathy. Study-level findings and limits: Most expanded thyroid clonotypes above 0.001 also appeared in blood.

Germline V lookup: CDR1 LGHNA, CDR2 YNFKEQ. This CDR3 has 14 amino acids. After removal of 1 base from V and 4 bases from J, the junction contained 3 bases not matched to a gene. From RNA transcripts, TCR beta CDR3 regions were amplified. The study used the HTBI primer set for a first-round RT-PCR of the TCR CDR3. From the multiplex PCR reads, TCRdb called clonotypes with MiXCR, one entry per CDR3 protein. Among under 250,000 distinct CDR3 sequences listed, 15% to 20% were seen once. The V gene is TRBV4-2, the J gene TRBJ2-5; TRBD2 agrees at 7 bases. This TCR was recovered from a man in his fifties or sixties with Graves' hyperthyroidism. The sequenced sample was blood. Written as DNA, the CDR3 is TGTGCCAGCAGCCAAGTTACTAGCGCAGAGACCCAGTACTTC. Protein: CASSQVTSAETQYF.